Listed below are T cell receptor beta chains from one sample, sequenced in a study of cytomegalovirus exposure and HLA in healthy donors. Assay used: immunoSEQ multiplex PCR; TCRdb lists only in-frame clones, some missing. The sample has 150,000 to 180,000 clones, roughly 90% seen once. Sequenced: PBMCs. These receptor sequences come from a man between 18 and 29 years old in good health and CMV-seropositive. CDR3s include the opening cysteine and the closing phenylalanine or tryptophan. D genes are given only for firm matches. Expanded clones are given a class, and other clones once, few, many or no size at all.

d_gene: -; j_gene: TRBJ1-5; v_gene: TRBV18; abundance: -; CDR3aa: CASSERAWSSNQPQHF; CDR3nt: TGTGCCAGCTCAGAGAGGGCTTGGTCTAGCAATCAGCCCCAGCATTTT
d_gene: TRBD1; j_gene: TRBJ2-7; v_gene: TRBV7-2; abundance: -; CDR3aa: CASSSGSGTGSYEQYF; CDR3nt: TGTGCCAGCAGCTCTGGGTCGGGGACAGGCTCCTACGAGCAGTACTTC
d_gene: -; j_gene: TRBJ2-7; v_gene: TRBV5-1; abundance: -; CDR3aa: CASSLHQLASGNEQYF; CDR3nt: TGCGCCAGCAGCTTGCACCAACTAGCTAGTGGTAACGAGCAGTACTTC
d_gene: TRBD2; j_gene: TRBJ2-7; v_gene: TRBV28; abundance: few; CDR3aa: CASRSGGANYEQYF; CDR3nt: TGTGCCAGCAGGTCGGGGGGGGCCAACTACGAGCAGTACTTC
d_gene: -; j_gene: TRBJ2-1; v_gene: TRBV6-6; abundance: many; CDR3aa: CASSYHPSSYNEQFF; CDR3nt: TGTGCCAGCAGTTACCATCCGAGCTCCTACAATGAGCAGTTCTTC
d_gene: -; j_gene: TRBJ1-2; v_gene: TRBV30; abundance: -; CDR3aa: CAGSWSGYTF; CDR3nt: TGTGCGGGCTCATGGTCGGGCTACACCTTC
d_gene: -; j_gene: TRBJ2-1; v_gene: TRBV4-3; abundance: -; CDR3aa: CASSRGGKNEQFF; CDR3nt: TGCGCCAGCAGCCGAGGGGGAAAGAATGAGCAGTTCTTC
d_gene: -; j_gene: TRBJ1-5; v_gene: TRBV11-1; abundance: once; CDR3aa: CASSSAPNQPQHF; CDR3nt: TGTGCCAGCAGCTCAGCCCCGAATCAGCCCCAGCATTTT
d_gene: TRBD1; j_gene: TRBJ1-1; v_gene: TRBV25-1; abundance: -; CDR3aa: CASRTGKNTEAFF; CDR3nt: TGTGCCAGCCGGACAGGCAAGAACACTGAAGCTTTCTTT
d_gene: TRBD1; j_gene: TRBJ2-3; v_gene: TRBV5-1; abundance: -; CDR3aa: CASSLRTGEDTQYF; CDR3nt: TGCGCCAGCAGCTTGCGGACAGGGGAAGATACGCAGTATTTT
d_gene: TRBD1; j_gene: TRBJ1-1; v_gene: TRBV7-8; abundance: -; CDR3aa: CASSWYRGLNTEAFF; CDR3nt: TGTGCCAGCAGCTGGTACAGGGGCCTGAACACTGAAGCTTTCTTT
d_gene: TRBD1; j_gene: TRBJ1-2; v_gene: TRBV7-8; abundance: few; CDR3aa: CASSTGTGIYGYTF; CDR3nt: TGTGCCAGCTCTACCGGGACAGGGATCTATGGCTACACCTTC
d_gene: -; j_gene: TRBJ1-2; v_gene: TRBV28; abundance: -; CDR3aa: CASSQGPASYGYTF; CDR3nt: TGTGCCAGCTCACAGGGCCCCGCTAGCTATGGCTACACCTTC
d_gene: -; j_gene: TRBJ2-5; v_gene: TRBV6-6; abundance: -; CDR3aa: CATAGNQETQYF; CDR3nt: TGTGCCACCGCAGGGAACCAAGAGACCCAGTACTTC
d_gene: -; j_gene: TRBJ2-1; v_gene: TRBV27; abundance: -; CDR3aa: CASSFGAGGEQFF; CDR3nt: TGTGCCAGCAGTTTTGGGGCTGGCGGTGAGCAGTTCTTC
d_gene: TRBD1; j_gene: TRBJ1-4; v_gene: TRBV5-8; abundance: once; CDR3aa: CASTPNRGPLNEKLFF; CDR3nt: TGTGCCAGCACCCCGAACAGGGGGCCGCTGAATGAAAAACTGTTTTTT
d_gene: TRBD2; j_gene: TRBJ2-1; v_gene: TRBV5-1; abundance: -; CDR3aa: CASSFGGEYNEQFF; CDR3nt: TGCGCCAGCAGCTTCGGGGGGGAATACAATGAGCAGTTCTTC